This is a list of T cell receptor beta chains from one sample in a study of a mutant IDH1 vaccine in newly diagnosed glioma. TCRdb's copy holds only in-frame clones and misses some; the assay was immunoSEQ multiplex PCR. The repertoire holds tens of thousands of clones, with 83% as singletons. Their cognate antigens are unknown. The sample here was PBMCs, taken from a glioma patient whose treatment included an IDH1 peptide vaccine. The source of these receptors is a man under 40 with glioma. CDR3s include the opening cysteine and the closing phenylalanine or tryptophan. A D gene is named only where the DNA matches it firmly. Expanded clones are given a class, and other clones once, few, many or no size at all.

d_call,j_call,v_call,clone_size,cdr3_nt,cdr3_aa
TRBD1,TRBJ2-2,TRBV11-2,.,TGTGCCAGCAGCCCACTTGCCGGGACAGGACGGTTGGGCGGGGAGCTGTTTTTT,CASSPLAGTGRLGGELFF
.,TRBJ2-3,TRBV30,.,TGTGCCTGGACCCCCGGAACGGATACGCAGTATTTT,CAWTPGTDTQYF
TRBD1,TRBJ2-7,TRBV9,.,TGTGCCAGCAGCGTAGATTCAGGGGGCGCGGACTACGAGCAGTACTTC,CASSVDSGGADYEQYF
.,TRBJ1-1,TRBV28,.,TGTGCCAGCAGTTCCGTCTCCACTGAAGCTTTCTTT,CASSSVSTEAFF
TRBD2,TRBJ2-1,TRBV5-4,.,TGTGCCAGCAGCCGAGCGGGGGGGGTCAATGAGCAGTTCTTC,CASSRAGGVNEQFF
TRBD1,TRBJ1-5,TRBV15,.,TGTGCCACCAGCAGAGCCACCGACAGGGGTTATCAGCCCCAGCATTTT,CATSRATDRGYQPQHF
.,TRBJ2-3,TRBV29-1,.,TGCAGCGTTGAATTGTCGGCAGGGAATCCAGATACGCAGTATTTT,CSVELSAGNPDTQYF
TRBD2,TRBJ2-3,TRBV9,.,TGTGCCAGCAGCCAGGGACTAGATAGCACAGATACGCAGTATTTT,CASSQGLDSTDTQYF
.,TRBJ2-1,TRBV6-1,once,TGTGCCAGCAGTGAGCGGGACTCCCGGACTTATGTTACCACTGAGCAGTTCTTC,CASSERDSRTYVTTEQFF
TRBD1,TRBJ2-2,TRBV7-9,once,TGTGCCAGCAGCTCAAGAACTCCGACAGGGTCTGCGAACACCGGGGAGCTGTTTTTT,CASSSRTPTGSANTGELFF
.,TRBJ2-5,TRBV7-2,.,TGTGCCAGCAGCTCGGCGGGCGTTCAAGAGACCCAGTACTTC,CASSSAGVQETQYF
.,TRBJ1-5,TRBV6-1,.,TGTGCCAGCAGTGAAGTTGGGCAAGATGATCAGCCCCAGCATTTT,CASSEVGQDDQPQHF
TRBD2,TRBJ2-2,TRBV27,once,TGTGCCAGCAGTTTAGATCAGCGGGGTACCGGGGAGCTGTTTTTT,CASSLDQRGTGELFF
.,TRBJ1-6,TRBV27,.,TGTGCCAGCAGCCAAAGAGTAGTGAGCTCCTATAATTCACCCCTCCACTTT,CASSQRVVSSYNSPLHF
.,TRBJ2-7,TRBV7-6,.,TGTGCCAGCAGCCTGCCACAGGGAAAGCAGTACTTC,CASSLPQGKQYF
.,TRBJ2-3,TRBV5-1,.,TGCGCCAGCAGCTTGGCAGGGCGTGGAGATACGCAGTATTTT,CASSLAGRGDTQYF
TRBD1,TRBJ1-1,TRBV5-1,.,TGCGCCAGCAGCTCTCCACTAACGACAGGGAAGAACACTGAAGCTTTCTTT,CASSSPLTTGKNTEAFF
.,TRBJ1-2,TRBV7-9,once,TGTGCCAGCAGCTTAGCGGGACCGAACTATGGCTACACCTTC,CASSLAGPNYGYTF
.,TRBJ2-7,TRBV30,.,TGTGCCTGGAGTGTAAAGGTTCGGCCCGATTACGAGCAGTACTTC,CAWSVKVRPDYEQYF